This TCR beta chain came from a study of human T cells and chemical hapten exposure. V lost 5 bases, J lost 8 bases, and 17 bases lay in between. This CDR3 is built from 14 residues. TCRdb itself ran the RACE reads through MiXCR, one entry per CDR3 protein. The sample has fewer than 100,000 distinct CDR3 sequences; 12% are singletons. Time point meaning: patch test 1, 2 weeks after DPC sensitization. Treatment meaning: therapeutic diphenylcyclopropenone sensitization with weekly scalp DPC. The rearrangement links TRBV12-3 or TRBV12-4 to TRBJ2-3; D is possibly TRBD1 (6 bases). The material sequenced was whole blood, taken in connection with sensitization to the hapten diphenylcyclopropenone (DPC). The sequence was collected from a woman aged 55-70 years with alopecia areata. Some clones in this sample may be carry-over from other donors' samples. The CDR3 sequence is CASSPRDTGITQYF. The CDR3 nucleotides are TGTGCCAGCAGTCCCCGGGACACGGGGATTACGCAGTATTTT.